The clone carrying this T cell receptor (beta chain) was observed at least ten times. Its target is not known. Trimming left V 5 bases short and J 7 bases short, with 18 bases between. The CDR3 loop spans 14 amino acids. Germline lookup yields CDR1 LNHDA and CDR2 SQIVND (reference sequence). This sample is part of a study of metastatic and nonmetastatic thyroid tumors. On the study more broadly: Peripheral blood and tumor or nodule samples from malignant and benign thyroid patients were compared. Regarding the study as a whole: A significant increase in TCR beta diversity was reportedly seen in malignant thyroid tumors relative to benign nodules, in blood and tumor.

There were no patients who had received any treatment before thyroid surgery. TCRdb redid the clone calls on the PCR reads using MiXCR. This sample has over 10,000 clones, with around 10% found just once. The rearrangement links TRBV19 to TRBJ2-7; TRBD1 or TRBD2 may be the D gene (5 bases each). This clonotype was sampled from a female donor with papillary thyroid cancer or a benign thyroid nodule (not recorded which). Some clones in this sample may be carry-over from other donors' samples. Source material: blood. The CDR3: CASSAGTGTREQYF. As DNA, the CDR3 is TGTGCCAGTAGTGCTGGGACGGGGACGAGAGAGCAGTACTTC.